This T cell receptor beta chain was sequenced for a study of blood T cells in healthy people across ages. A second PCR of 7 to 11 cycles used a sample-barcoded 5' primer and a J-beta primer mix. TCRdb ran MiXCR on the 5' RACE reads and lists one entry per CDR3 protein. The sample lists 630,000 or so distinct CDR3 sequences, about a third occurring once. Germline lookup yields CDR1 ENHRY and CDR2 SYGVKD. This CDR3 is built from 14 residues. Trimming shortened V by 0 bases and J by 2 bases, and 8 bases separated the two germline ends. This clonotype was detected many times. The V and J genes are TRBV10-3 and TRBJ2-7, with no clear D. The clonotype was recovered from a woman at least 80 years old in good health. Sequencing input: blood. The CDR3 coding sequence is TGTGCCATCAGTGAGTCGGCCAGAACCTACGAGCAGTACTTC. This sequence encodes CAISESARTYEQYF.